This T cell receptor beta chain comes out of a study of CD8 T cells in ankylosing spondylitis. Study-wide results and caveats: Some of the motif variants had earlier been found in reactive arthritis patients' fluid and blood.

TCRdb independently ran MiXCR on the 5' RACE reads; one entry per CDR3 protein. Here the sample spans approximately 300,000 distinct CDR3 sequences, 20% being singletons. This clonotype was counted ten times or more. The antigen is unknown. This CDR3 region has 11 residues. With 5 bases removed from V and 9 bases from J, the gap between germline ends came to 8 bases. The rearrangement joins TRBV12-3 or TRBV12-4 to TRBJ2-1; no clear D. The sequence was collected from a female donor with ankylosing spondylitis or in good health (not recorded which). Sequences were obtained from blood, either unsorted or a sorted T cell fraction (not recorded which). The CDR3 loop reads CASSTLREQFF. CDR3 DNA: TGTGCCAGCAGTACGTTGCGTGAGCAGTTCTTC.